The next 14 T cell receptor beta chains were all read from a single sample in a study of T cell changes during pregnancy in multiple sclerosis. The repertoire was sequenced with immunoSEQ multiplex PCR; TCRdb's copy has only in-frame clones and lacks some. The sample holds about 44,000 clones, approximately 95% seen once. The material was CD4+ T cells from peripheral blood mononuclear cells, obtained in the first trimester of pregnancy. The receptors shown here come from a female donor with multiple sclerosis, enrolled in a pregnancy study.

The rearrangement links TRBV2 to TRBJ1-2, with a tentative D call TRBD1 (6 bases). Germline V gene data show CDR1 as SNHLY and CDR2 as FYNNEI. CDR3 length: 16 residues. V was pared by 8 bases and J by 1 base, with 20 bases between. The DNA for the CDR3 is TGTGCCAGCGGCGCGGACAGAGCATTTAATAACTATGGCTACACCTTC. As protein: CASGADRAFNNYGYTF.

The chain has TRBV12-5 and TRBJ2-3; D gene unclear. Trimming stripped 6 bases from V and 3 bases from J, with 13 bases between. Germline V gene data show CDR1 as LGHNT and CDR2 as FRNRAP. The CDR3 totals 14 residues. For the CDR3, the DNA is TGTGCTAGTGGGAATTCACGAGCTACAGATACGCAGTATTTT. It codes for CASGNSRATDTQYF.

In DNA form, the CDR3 reads TGTGCCAGCAGTTTATTGATAGCGAACACCGGGGAGCTGTTTTTT. This translates into CASSLLIANTGELFF. The chain uses TRBV27 and TRBJ2-2; the D is unclear. CDR3 length: 15 amino acids. Germline V lookup: CDR1 MNHEY, CDR2 SMNVEV (reference sequence). Trimming shortened V by 1 base and J by 0 bases, and 6 bases separated the two germline ends.

For the CDR3, the DNA is TGTGCCATCAGTGGGGCAACTCGGGGGGCTAATTCACCCCTCCACTTT. This gives the protein CAISGATRGANSPLHF. This sequence joins TRBV10-3 and TRBJ1-6; the D gene is possibly TRBD1 (6 bases). The V and J ends lost 4 bases and 6 bases respectively, with 16 bases between them. The CDR3 is 16 amino acids. From germline, CDR1 is ENHRY and CDR2 SYGVKD.

The chain employs TRBV6-5 and TRBJ1-1; weak D call: TRBD1 (5 bases). Deletions cut 2 bases from V and 4 bases from J, with 11 bases between. Germline-derived CDR1 and CDR2 are MNHEY and SVGAGI. CDR3 length: 14 residues. For the CDR3, the DNA is TGTGCCAGCAGTTACGGGGGGGTAGGCACTGAAGCTTTCTTT. Amino acids: CASSYGGVGTEAFF.

The chain employs TRBV2 and TRBJ2-3; 7 bases match TRBD2. The CDR3 has 14 amino acids. The V gene's germline CDR1 is SNHLY and CDR2 FYNNEI. V lost 5 bases, J lost 0 bases, and 2 bases stayed unmatched. The CDR3 DNA is TGTGCCAGCAGTCAGCGGGGTAGCACAGATACGCAGTATTTT. Encoded protein: CASSQRGSTDTQYF.

This chain uses TRBV6-1 with TRBJ1-3; D may be TRBD1 (5 bases). The CDR3 covers 13 residues. The ends were cut back, 7 bases at V and 4 bases at J, with 11 bases in the middle. Germline CDR1 reads MNHNS; CDR2 reads SASEGT. For the CDR3, the DNA is TGTGCCAGCACTACAGGTATCGGAAACACCATATATTTT. The encoded protein is CASTTGIGNTIYF.

The chain couples TRBV9 to TRBJ1-1, with D possibly matching TRBD1 (5 bases). Germline assignment: CDR1 SGDLS and CDR2 YYNGEE. Trimming took 3 bases from V and 1 from J, leaving 7 bases between them. The CDR3 sequence is 13 residues long. CDR3 in amino acids: CASSADRNTEAFF. The DNA of the CDR3 is TGTGCCAGCAGCGCAGACAGGAACACTGAAGCTTTCTTT.

The chain carries TRBV5-1 and TRBJ1-3; D remains ambiguous. The CDR3 contains 14 residues. Trimming cost V 4 bases and J 0 bases, with 8 bases left between them. Germline V lookup: CDR1 SGHRS, CDR2 YFSETQ. The CDR3 reads CASSGGFSGNTIYF. CDR3 sequence (DNA): TGCGCCAGCAGCGGCGGATTCTCTGGAAACACCATATATTTT.

The table lists this clone with a count of one. The genes are TRBV19 and TRBJ1-2, with a possible D match to TRBD1 (6 bases). V lost 0 bases and J 8 bases, leaving 16 bases between the germline ends. The CDR3 loop spans 15 amino acids. Germline V gene sequence: CDR1 LNHDA, CDR2 SQIVND (reference sequence). CDR3 bases: TGTGCCAGTAGTATAGATCGGCGACAGGTCTGGGGCTACACCTTC. It translates to CASSIDRRQVWGYTF.

J is TRBJ1-6 and V is TRBV18; TRBD1 matches at 8 bases. Per the germline V gene, CDR1 is KGHSH and CDR2 is LQKENI. The length of the CDR3 is 15 residues. The junction had 4 bases not matched to a gene; V was cut back by 4 bases and J by 5 bases. The CDR3 loop reads CASSLGQGHNSPLHF. The CDR3 DNA reads as TGTGCCAGCTCACTTGGACAGGGCCATAATTCACCCCTCCACTTT.

V is TRBV21-1 and J is TRBJ2-5; TRBD1 is the table's D call, not checked against the DNA. TRBV21-1 is a pseudogene. The CDR3 spans 18 residues. The CDR3 DNA reads TGTGCCAGCCATTATGACACAGGGCGGCCCAAAAGTCAAGAGACCCAGTACTTC. As protein: CASHYDTGRPKSQETQYF.

This clone was recorded once. This chain uses TRBV9 with TRBJ1-1; no firm D call. V was trimmed by 7 bases and J by 0 bases, leaving 13 bases between them. CDR1 SGDLS and CDR2 YYNGEE come from the germline V gene. This CDR3 is built from 14 residues. Here the CDR3 DNA reads TGTGCCAGCGCCCGGTCCCAAATGAACACTGAAGCTTTCTTT. This encodes CASARSQMNTEAFF.

V gene TRBV5-1 combines with J gene TRBJ1-5; 8 bases agree with TRBD1. V was clipped by 1 base and J by 3 bases; unmatched bases: 3. The V gene's germline CDR1 is SGHRS and CDR2 YFSETQ. This CDR3 is 15 amino acids long. Written as DNA, the CDR3 is TGCGCCAGCAGCTTGACAGGGGGGGACAATCAGCCCCAGCATTTT. The encoded protein is CASSLTGGDNQPQHF. The whole variable domain, remainder taken from reference TRBV5-1 and TRBJ1-5, is KAGVTQTPRYLIKTRGQQVTLSCSPISGHRSVSWYQQTPGQGLQFLFEYFSETQRNKGNFPGRFSGRQFSNSRSEMNVSTLELGDSALYLCASSLTGGDNQPQHFGDGTRLSIL.